This T cell receptor (beta chain) appears in the sequencing data of a study of blood T cells in healthy people across ages. Study summary: About one barcoded TCR beta cDNA was captured per two T cells.

Together with a sample-barcoded 5' primer, a J-beta primer mix was included in a second PCR lasting about 6 to 11 cycles. Each cDNA molecule was tagged by a template-switch adaptor that had 12 random nucleotides. TCRdb called the 5' RACE reads again in MiXCR, with one record for every CDR3 protein. The repertoire holds hundreds of thousands of distinct CDR3 sequences, with 62% as singletons. Whole-study results and caveats: In older individuals, TCR beta diversity per million T cells was lower, falling roughly linearly with age.

Sample donors were healthy Caucasian individuals that came from Russia, aged about 6 to 95. The CDR3 extends over 14 amino acids. Trimming took off 3 bases at V and 3 bases at J, with 10 bases between the two ends. This clonotype was counted only a few times. Its antigen is currently unknown. This sequence joins TRBV12-3 or TRBV12-4 and TRBJ2-3, with D perhaps matching TRBD1 (6 bases). Sample: blood. The receptor was isolated from a man aged 25-40 years in good health. This chain's CDR3 is CASSFVTGTDTQYF. Here the CDR3 DNA reads TGTGCCAGCAGTTTCGTAACAGGGACAGATACGCAGTATTTT.